These 10 T cell receptor beta chains were sequenced from one sample in a study of blood T cell repertoires in COVID-19. The repertoire was sequenced with immunoSEQ multiplex PCR; TCRdb's copy has only in-frame clones and lacks some. The data hold 250,000 or so clones, with about 87% observed a single time. The material sequenced was PBMCs or T cells enriched from blood (not recorded which). These receptors came from a woman aged 40 to 50 who had been exposed to COVID-19.

The chain employs TRBV9 and TRBJ2-1, with 9 bases matching TRBD1. Trimming took 3 bases from V and 7 from J; bases not matched to a gene: 8. CDR3 length: 15 amino acids. Germline CDR1 and CDR2: SGDLS and YYNGEE. CDR3 protein: CASSAETGGRNEQFF. The DNA of the CDR3 is TGTGCCAGCAGCGCCGAGACAGGGGGGAGGAATGAGCAGTTCTTC.

The V and J genes are TRBV2 and TRBJ2-7; 8 nucleotides align to TRBD1. V shed 6 bases, J shed 0 bases, and the junction held 10 bases outside the gene matches. Germline V gene lookup returns CDR1 SNHLY and CDR2 FYNNEI. CDR3 length: 16 residues. In DNA form, the CDR3 reads TGTGCCAGCAGCGATCCTAGGACAGGGAGCTCCTACGAGCAGTACGTC. Protein sequence: CASSDPRTGSSYEQYV.

This chain links TRBV7-2 with TRBJ1-2, with TRBD1 matching over 8 bases. J was trimmed by 7 bases and V by 5 bases; bases with no gene match: 9. Germline assignment: CDR1 SGHTA and CDR2 FQGNSA. The CDR3 consists of 14 residues. The CDR3 DNA is TGTGCCAGCAGCCATCGACAGGGGTCGTTTGGCTACACCTTC. This translates into CASSHRQGSFGYTF.

The CDR3: CATQAGLLSSYNEQFF. The CDR3 DNA follows: TGTGCCACCCAAGCGGGACTACTGAGCTCCTACAATGAGCAGTTCTTC. The rearrangement uses TRBV24-1 and TRBJ2-1, with 7 bases lining up with TRBD2. CDR1 is KGHDR, CDR2 SFDVKD, per germline. The trim removed 9 bases at V and 0 bases at J, leaving 10 bases unmatched. The CDR3 contains 16 residues.

The chain couples TRBV28 to TRBJ1-2, with D unclear. Trimming cost V 6 bases and J 2 bases, with 10 bases left between them. The germline V gene encodes CDR1 MDHEN and CDR2 SYDVKM. This CDR3 spans 13 amino acids. This CDR3 is CASSPVPNYGYTF. CDR3 coding DNA: TGTGCCAGCAGCCCAGTACCAAACTATGGCTACACCTTC.

This chain connects TRBV12-3 or TRBV12-4 to TRBJ2-5; 7 nucleotides align to TRBD2. The CDR3 sequence is 12 residues long. V was clipped by 7 bases and J by 5 bases; unmatched bases: 4. The CDR3 DNA reads as TGTGCCAGCAACCCGGGGGGTGAGACCCAGTACTTC. It encodes CASNPGGETQYF.

V gene TRBV7-6 combines with J gene TRBJ1-6, with 7 bases lining up with TRBD1. V lost 6 bases to trimming and J lost 7 bases; unmatched junction nucleotides: 6. The CDR3 has 14 amino acids. Germline loops: CDR1 SGHVS, CDR2 FNYEAQ. CDR3 loop: CASREGQRNSPLHF. CDR3 in DNA: TGTGCCAGCAGGGAGGGACAGAGAAATTCACCCCTCCACTTT.

The chain employs TRBV7-3 and TRBJ2-1; a weak D match, TRBD1 (6 bases). The CDR3 is 17 residues long. V lost 1 base to trimming and J lost 3 bases, with 16 bases between them. From germline, CDR1 is SGHTA and CDR2 FQGTGA. CDR3 DNA: TGTGCCAGCAGCTTAAGACCGCGACAGGAGAACTACAATGAGCAGTTCTTC. The encoded protein is CASSLRPRQENYNEQFF. The full variable domain, in which reference TRBV7-3 and TRBJ2-1 provide the parts outside the CDR3, is GAGVSQTPSNKVTEKGKYVELRCDPISGHTALYWYRQSLGQGPEFLIYFQGTGAADDSGLPNDRFFAVRPEGSVSTLKIQRTERGDSAVYLCASSLRPRQENYNEQFFGPGTRLTVL.

This clone was detected only a few times. The chain uses TRBV6-2 or TRBV6-3 and TRBJ2-5; possible D gene TRBD1, 5 bases. Trimming cost V 6 bases and J 9 bases, with 11 bases left between them. Germline CDR1 is MNHEY and CDR2 is SVGEGT. This CDR3 comprises 11 residues. The CDR3 DNA reads TGTGCCAGCAGCTCATTCAGGGCCCAGTACTTC. Amino acid sequence: CASSSFRAQYF.

V usage is TRBV3-1 (or the pseudogene TRBV3-2) and J usage is TRBJ2-7, with TRBD1 matching over 8 bases. The J segment lost 2 bases and the V segment lost 4 bases, leaving 10 bases of the junction unmatched. The germline gives CDR1 LGHDT, CDR2 YNNKEL (reference sequence). The CDR3 totals 16 residues. The CDR3 reads CASSPLPGTGPYEQYF. The CDR3 DNA follows: TGTGCCAGCAGCCCCTTACCCGGGACAGGACCCTACGAGCAGTACTTC.